These 29 T cell receptor beta chains came from one sample sequenced in a study of T cell responses to AZD1222 COVID-19 vaccine. Assay used: immunoSEQ multiplex PCR; TCRdb lists only in-frame clones, some missing. The sample lists some 120,000 clones; roughly 87% were seen once. The sequencing here drew on peripheral blood, taken on day 0 of AZD1222 vaccination. The receptors come from an adult in good health.

The chain links TRBV30 to TRBJ1-5, with a weak D call TRBD1 (5 bases). Trimming took 0 bases from V and 2 from J, leaving 17 bases between them. CDR3 length equals 17 residues. Germline CDR1 and CDR2: GTSNPN and SVGIG (reference sequence). The CDR3 loop is CAWSVGRARSGNQPQHF. CDR3 in DNA: TGTGCCTGGAGTGTAGGCAGGGCACGGTCGGGCAATCAGCCCCAGCATTTT.

The chain has TRBV11-3 and TRBJ1-1; no clear D. The germline V and J ends were trimmed by 5 bases and 2 bases, with 9 bases remaining between them. Germline V gene lookup returns CDR1 SGHNT and CDR2 YENEEA. The CDR3 sequence is 13 residues long. CDR3 loop: CASSRDTNTEAFF. The CDR3 nucleotides read TGTGCCAGCAGCAGGGATACCAACACTGAAGCTTTCTTT.

V and J are TRBV6-5 and TRBJ1-1, with D unresolved. The germline V gene has CDR1 MNHEY and CDR2 SVGAGI. Deletions cut 0 bases from V and 1 base from J, with 3 bases between. This CDR3 spans 13 amino acids. The CDR3 spells CASSYSRNTEAFF. The CDR3 DNA follows: TGTGCCAGCAGTTACTCGAGGAACACTGAAGCTTTCTTT.

The V gene is TRBV3-1 (or the pseudogene TRBV3-2), the J gene TRBJ2-7, with D possibly TRBD1 on 5 matching bases. In germline, CDR1 is LGHDT, CDR2 YNNKEL (reference sequence). V lost 4 bases and J 3 bases, leaving 10 bases between the germline ends. This CDR3 comprises 13 residues. The CDR3 DNA follows: TGTGCCAGCAGCCTGACAGAGATCTACGAGCAGTACTTC. It yields the protein CASSLTEIYEQYF.

This clone appeared once. The gene calls are TRBV5-1 and TRBJ1-5, with TRBD1 matching over 10 bases. Per germline, CDR1 SGHRS and CDR2 YFSETQ. The CDR3 runs to 18 residues. Trimming removed 4 bases from V and 0 bases from J; junction bases left unmatched: 10. CDR3 residues: CASSPGTGDYYSNQPQHF. CDR3 bases: TGCGCCAGCAGCCCCGGGACAGGGGACTATTATAGCAATCAGCCCCAGCATTTT.

The chain combines TRBV4-3 with TRBJ2-1, with 7 bases lining up with TRBD2. There are 13 residues in the CDR3. V gave up 0 bases and J gave up 14 bases; unmatched junction bases: 7. Germline lookup yields CDR1 LGHNA and CDR2 YSLEER. The CDR3 DNA reads TGCGCCAGCAGCCAAGATCTTAGGGCGGGGGAGTTCTTC. It codes for CASSQDLRAGEFF.

The chain recombines TRBV4-1 with TRBJ2-7; TRBD1 matches at 11 bases. Looked up from germline, CDR1 is MGHRA and CDR2 is YSYEKL. The CDR3 length is 17 residues. V gave up 0 bases and J gave up 4 bases; unmatched junction bases: 8. The CDR3 is CASSQDPRGQGAYEQYF. The CDR3 DNA sequence: TGCGCCAGCAGCCAAGATCCAAGAGGACAGGGGGCATACGAGCAGTACTTC.

The chain carries TRBV6-1 and TRBJ2-7; 7 bases map to TRBD1. CDR1 MNHNS and CDR2 SASEGT come from the germline V gene. CDR3 length equals 16 residues. The V and J ends lost 3 bases and 0 bases, in that order; junction bases with no gene match: 8. The CDR3 reads CASSDRPGQYSYEQYF. DNA of the CDR3: TGTGCCAGCAGTGATAGACCGGGACAGTACTCCTACGAGCAGTACTTC.

Written as DNA, the CDR3 is TGTGCCAGCAGCCCTGGCCTGGCCCGAAACACCATATATTTT. Translating it yields CASSPGLARNTIYF. The chain combines TRBV28 with TRBJ1-3, with D hard to call. The CDR3 covers 14 residues. Germline CDR1 and CDR2: MDHEN and SYDVKM. The ends were cut back, 6 bases at V and 5 bases at J, with 14 bases in the middle.

The genes are TRBV5-4 and TRBJ2-7, with D perhaps TRBD2 (7 bases). The CDR3 runs 16 residues. The germline V gene has CDR1 SGHNT and CDR2 YYREEE (reference sequence). V lost 1 base to trimming and J lost 7 bases, with 21 bases between them. CDR3 coding DNA: TGTGCCAGCAGCTTGCCAGGGGCGCGGGGGATGAGTGAGCAGTACTTC. Protein product: CASSLPGARGMSEQYF.

V and J are TRBV7-8 and TRBJ2-7; 11 bases are a match to TRBD2. The CDR3 contains 15 residues. V lost 1 base and J lost 4; bases outside the gene matches: 3. Germline CDR1 is SGHVS and CDR2 is FQNEAQ. The CDR3 is CASSLVGTSGYEQYF. The DNA for the CDR3 is TGTGCCAGCAGCTTAGTCGGGACTAGCGGATACGAGCAGTACTTC.

The chain employs TRBV7-3 and TRBJ1-6, with 10 bases lining up with TRBD1. This CDR3 contains 13 residues. CDR1 and CDR2 from the germline V gene are SGHTA and FQGTGA. J lost 6 bases, V lost 8 bases, and 1 base had no gene match. The CDR3 here is CASGTGANSPLHF. The DNA of the CDR3 is TGTGCCAGCGGGACAGGGGCTAATTCACCCCTCCACTTT. Based on the CDR3 plus reference TRBV7-3 and TRBJ1-6, the full variable domain is GAGVSQTPSNKVTEKGKYVELRCDPISGHTALYWYRQSLGQGPEFLIYFQGTGAADDSGLPNDRFFAVRPEGSVSTLKIQRTERGDSAVYLCASGTGANSPLHFGNGTRLTVT.

This chain links TRBV28 with TRBJ2-1; TRBD2 matches 10 bases. After removal of 5 bases from V and 2 bases from J, the junction contained 3 bases not matched to a gene. Looked up from germline, CDR1 is MDHEN and CDR2 is SYDVKM. CDR3 length equals 15 residues. CDR3 DNA sequence: TGTGCCAGCAGTCCCAGCGGGGGGGCCTACAATGAGCAGTTCTTC. Translating gives CASSPSGGAYNEQFF.

V usage is TRBV5-6 and J usage is TRBJ2-7; TRBD1 is a possible D gene (6 bases). The CDR3 contains 15 residues. From germline, CDR1 is SGHDT and CDR2 YYEEEE. V gave up 0 bases and J gave up 2 bases, with 12 bases separating them. As DNA, the CDR3 is TGTGCCAGCAGCTTGGTAAAACAGGGTGCCTACGAGCAGTACTTC. It specifies CASSLVKQGAYEQYF.

This clone was observed a single time. The chain combines TRBV12-3 or TRBV12-4 with TRBJ2-1, with TRBD2 matching over 11 bases. The CDR3 covers 12 residues. The ends lost 10 bases at V and 6 bases at J; junction bases unmatched: 2. The CDR3: CATTSGANEQFF. In nucleotides, the CDR3 is TGTGCCACGACTAGCGGGGCCAATGAGCAGTTCTTC.

A single count supports this clone. This chain links TRBV18 with TRBJ1-1; D possibly corresponds to TRBD1 (6 bases). Germline assignment: CDR1 KGHSH and CDR2 LQKENI. CDR3 length equals 13 residues. V was cut by 6 bases and J by 1 base, with 9 bases left in between. This CDR3 reads CASSGGQNTEAFF. Written as DNA, the CDR3 is TGTGCCAGCTCGGGGGGGCAGAACACTGAAGCTTTCTTT.

The rearrangement links TRBV7-2 to TRBJ2-5; the D gene is possibly TRBD2 (6 bases). Germline V lookup: CDR1 SGHTA, CDR2 FQGNSA. Deletions cut 5 bases from V and 3 bases from J, with 10 bases between. The CDR3 extends over 13 amino acids. CDR3 in DNA: TGTGCCAGCAGCCGACTAGGGAAAGAGACCCAGTACTTC. Its protein product is CASSRLGKETQYF. The entire variable domain, with the rest obtained from reference TRBV7-2 and TRBJ2-5, is as follows: GAGVSQSPSNKVTEKGKDVELRCDPISGHTALYWYRQSLGQGLEFLIYFQGNSAPDKSGLPSDRFSAERTGGSVSTLTIQRTQQEDSAVYLCASSRLGKETQYFGPGTRLLVL.

This clone appeared once. This chain links TRBV4-3 with TRBJ1-2; TRBD1 matches 7 bases. The CDR3 runs 16 residues. V was clipped by 0 bases and J by 4 bases; unmatched bases: 8. The germline gives CDR1 LGHNA, CDR2 YSLEER. The chain's CDR3 is CASSQDLTGRFYGYTF. The CDR3 DNA sequence: TGCGCCAGCAGCCAAGATCTGACAGGGAGGTTCTATGGCTACACCTTC.

The chain uses TRBV5-1 and TRBJ2-3; 9 bases fit TRBD1. The length of the CDR3 is 15 residues. Germline values: CDR1 SGHRS, CDR2 YFSETQ. The junction had 8 bases not matched to a gene; V was cut back by 5 bases and J by 4 bases. CDR3 sequence reads: CASRLPGQGADTQYF. As DNA, the CDR3 is TGCGCCAGCAGGCTCCCGGGACAGGGCGCAGATACGCAGTATTTT.

The chain couples TRBV5-4 to TRBJ2-1; the match to TRBD1 covers 8 bases. Germline V lookup: CDR1 SGHNT, CDR2 YYREEE (reference sequence). The CDR3 is 15 amino acids. With V trimmed by 0 bases and J by 4 bases, 3 bases remained unmatched. CDR3 loop: CASSLGGQVYNEQFF. The DNA for the CDR3 is TGTGCCAGCAGCTTGGGGGGACAGGTGTACAATGAGCAGTTCTTC.

The chain's CDR3 is CASSRGQGGTEAFF. The CDR3 DNA is TGTGCCAGCAGCCGGGGACAGGGTGGGACTGAAGCTTTCTTT. The genes are TRBV11-3 and TRBJ1-1; TRBD1 matches at 9 bases. The trim removed 5 bases at V and 5 bases at J, leaving 6 bases unmatched. CDR3 length equals 14 residues. CDR1 is SGHNT and CDR2 is YENEEA in the germline V gene.

The rearrangement joins TRBV30 to TRBJ2-1; 14 positions match TRBD2. V gave up 3 bases and J gave up 4 bases; unmatched junction bases: 11. CDR3 length equals 18 residues. Looked up from germline, CDR1 is GTSNPN and CDR2 is SVGIG (reference sequence). The CDR3 region has the DNA TGTGCCTGGAGCGGGCTGACTAGCGGGGGGGAATTTTACAATGAGCAGTTCTTC. It specifies CAWSGLTSGGEFYNEQFF.

The chain is built from TRBV6-2 or TRBV6-3 and TRBJ1-4; D possibly corresponds to TRBD1 (5 bases). In germline, CDR1 is MNHEY, CDR2 SVGEGT. There are 14 residues in the CDR3. Trimming took 4 bases from V and 4 from J, leaving 10 bases between them. The CDR3 here is CASSFVTDNEKLFF. The CDR3 nucleotides are TGTGCCAGCAGTTTCGTGACAGATAATGAAAAACTGTTTTTT.

This clone was found once. The chain employs TRBV2 and TRBJ1-2; D remains ambiguous. This CDR3 spans 14 amino acids. The germline V gene has CDR1 SNHLY and CDR2 FYNNEI. Trimming left V 1 base short and J 9 bases short, with 15 bases between. This chain's CDR3 is CASSEDVNEYSYTF. DNA of the CDR3: TGTGCCAGCAGTGAAGACGTGAACGAGTATAGCTACACCTTC.

The chain links TRBV28 to TRBJ2-7; weak D call: TRBD1 (6 bases). V was cut by 11 bases and J by 2 bases, with 10 bases left in between. The CDR3 runs 11 residues. The germline gives CDR1 MDHEN, CDR2 SYDVKM. The CDR3 nucleotides are TGTGCCTCCGGGACACCCTACGAGCAGTACTTC. Translating gives CASGTPYEQYF.

V and J are TRBV19 and TRBJ2-1, with 10 bases identical to TRBD2. Germline V lookup: CDR1 LNHDA, CDR2 SQIVND (reference sequence). J gave up 6 bases and V 7 bases, and 15 bases lay outside the gene matches. There are 17 residues in the CDR3. CDR3 in DNA: TGTGCCAGTACCCCCCCAAAGCTAGCGGGGGCGAGCAATGAGCAGTTCTTC. This codes for CASTPPKLAGASNEQFF.

J is TRBJ2-3 and V is TRBV11-2; D is possibly TRBD1 (7 bases). There are 19 residues in the CDR3. The V gene's germline CDR1 is SGHAT and CDR2 FQNNGV. V gave up 3 bases and J gave up 6 bases, with 28 bases separating them. The CDR3 DNA is TGTGCCAGCAGCTTTATCCGGCCCCTGCAGGGGGGAAGAGTGGATACGCAGTATTTT. Encoded protein: CASSFIRPLQGGRVDTQYF.

This sequence joins TRBV28 and TRBJ1-2; no reliable D call. Trimming removed 3 bases from V and 5 bases from J, with 16 bases in between. The CDR3 contains 15 residues. CDR1 is MDHEN, CDR2 SYDVKM, per germline. CDR3 nucleotide sequence: TGTGCCAGCAGTTTCCCGACGGAACGGAGGTATGGCTACACCTTC. Translated: CASSFPTERRYGYTF.

J is TRBJ2-2 and V is TRBV14, with D possibly being TRBD1 or TRBD2 (5 bases each). V was cut by 4 bases and J by 8 bases, with 14 bases left in between. The length of the CDR3 is 14 residues. Germline CDR1 reads SGHDN; CDR2 reads FVKESK. The CDR3 region is CASSPFWGSGELFF. In nucleotides, the CDR3 is TGTGCCAGCAGCCCGTTTTGGGGGTCTGGGGAGCTGTTTTTT.